This TCR beta chain was found in a study of T cell responses to AZD1222 COVID-19 vaccine. Study results and limitations: Clonal diversity may have been underestimated in mostly white British donors.

CDR1 is SGHNT, CDR2 YYREEE, per germline (reference sequence). The CDR3 spans 18 residues. V lost 4 bases, J lost 0 bases, and 10 bases stayed unmatched. Clones were read by immunoSEQ multiplex PCR, and TCRdb kept only the in-frame ones, dropping some. In the table there are 90,000 to 120,000 clones, around nine tenths of which are singletons. In the case of this clone: The antigen is undetermined.

The TCR sequence derives from an adult in good health. The sample consisted of peripheral blood, taken on day 0 of AZD1222 vaccination. The chain joins TRBV5-4 to TRBJ1-6; TRBD1 matches at 7 bases. CDR3 DNA sequence: TGTGCCAGCAGCGGTGGCGCAGGGGGAAGCTCCTATAATTCACCCCTCCACTTT. It translates to CASSGGAGGSSYNSPLHF.